The 21 T cell receptor beta chains below all came from one sample that was sequenced in a study of control samples from healthy donors and cancer patients. The protocol was immunoSEQ multiplex PCR, while the TCRdb copy is restricted to in-frame clones and leaves out a portion. The sample yields about 130,000 clones, roughly 91% seen once. Material for sequencing was PBMCs. The receptors derive from a middle-aged man with head and neck cancer.

The chain recombines TRBV7-2 with TRBJ2-5; TRBD2 agrees at 10 bases. Germline loops: CDR1 SGHTA, CDR2 FQGNSA. V shed 0 bases and J 5 bases; nucleotides not matched to a gene: 6. CDR3 length: 16 amino acids. The CDR3 bases are TGTGCCAGCAGCTTAGCGTGGAGCGGGGGGGCTGAGACCCAGTACTTC. Its protein product is CASSLAWSGGAETQYF.

This chain uses TRBV28 with TRBJ2-7; D is uncertain. V was cut by 7 bases and J by 4 bases, with 11 bases left in between. Germline V gene lookup returns CDR1 MDHEN and CDR2 SYDVKM. There are 12 residues in the CDR3. CDR3 sequence (DNA): TGTGCCAGCATATCCGGCAAGTACGAGCAGTACTTC. Translated: CASISGKYEQYF.

The V call is TRBV5-4, the J call TRBJ2-5; the D gene is possibly TRBD2 (7 bases). From germline, CDR1 is SGHNT and CDR2 YYREEE (reference sequence). V dropped 3 bases and J dropped 4 bases, with 10 bases sitting between them. This CDR3 region has 13 residues. The CDR3 bases are TGTGCCAGCAGCTCGGGGGGCCCAGAGACCCAGTACTTC. It yields the protein CASSSGGPETQYF.

The rearrangement links TRBV7-2 to TRBJ2-1; D uncertain. Germline CDR1 and CDR2: SGHTA and FQGNSA. The CDR3 is 14 amino acids. The V and J ends lost 0 bases and 6 bases respectively, with 9 bases between them. The CDR3 DNA reads TGTGCCAGCAGCTTAGCACGGCTGGGCAATGAGCAGTTCTTC. It translates to CASSLARLGNEQFF.

The J gene is TRBJ1-4, the V gene TRBV29-1; D is uncertain. The V end was cut by 2 bases, the J end by 3 bases, with 13 bases between. Germline V CDR1 and CDR2: SQVTM, ANQGSEA. The CDR3 covers 15 residues. CDR3 DNA: TGCAGCGTTGAAATTTGGAACCAAGCTAATGAAAAACTGTTTTTT. Translating gives CSVEIWNQANEKLFF. Combining the CDR3 with reference TRBV29-1 and TRBJ1-4 gives the whole variable domain SAVISQKPSRDICQRGTSLTIQCQVDSQVTMMFWYRQQPGQSLTLIATANQGSEATYESGFVIDKFPISRPNLTFSTLTVSNMSPEDSSIYLCSVEIWNQANEKLFFGSGTQLSVL.

The J gene is TRBJ2-3, the V gene TRBV5-5; D gene ambiguous. Germline CDR1 and CDR2: SGHKS and YYEKEE (reference sequence). The CDR3 covers 12 residues. Between the trimmed V and J ends, which lost 4 bases and 0 bases, there was a span of 3 bases. CDR3 region: CASSLSTDTQYF. The CDR3, as DNA: TGTGCCAGCAGCCTTAGCACAGATACGCAGTATTTT.

V usage is TRBV30 and J usage is TRBJ2-5; the D is unclear. Germline loops: CDR1 GTSNPN, CDR2 SVGIG (reference sequence). The V gene lost 0 bases and the J gene lost 7 bases, with 9 bases spanning the gap. The CDR3 covers 12 residues. CDR3 in DNA: TGTGCCTGGAGTGTGCTGGGTGGGACCCAGTACTTC. Its translation is CAWSVLGGTQYF.

The chain combines TRBV28 with TRBJ1-2, with a weak D call TRBD1 (6 bases). This CDR3 contains 13 residues. V gave up 7 bases and J gave up 2 bases, with 11 bases separating them. Looked up from germline, CDR1 is MDHEN and CDR2 is SYDVKM. The CDR3 sequence is CASTPDRNYGYTF. CDR3 bases: TGTGCCAGCACCCCCGACAGGAACTATGGCTACACCTTC.

This sequence joins TRBV5-4 and TRBJ1-3, with D maybe TRBD1 (5 bases). V lost 1 base to trimming and J lost 1 base, with 9 bases between them. There are 15 residues in the CDR3. Germline-derived CDR1 and CDR2 are SGHNT and YYREEE (reference sequence). CDR3 DNA sequence: TGTGCCAGCAGCTTGAGGCAGGGATCTGGAAACACCATATATTTT. This translates into CASSLRQGSGNTIYF.

The chain has TRBV3-1 (or the pseudogene TRBV3-2) and TRBJ2-5; D is possibly TRBD2 (5 bases). V was trimmed by 4 bases and J by 1 base, leaving 7 bases between them. The CDR3 is 13 amino acids. Per the germline V gene, CDR1 is LGHDT and CDR2 is YNNKEL (reference sequence). The CDR3 protein is CASSRELQETQYF. CDR3 bases: TGTGCCAGCAGCCGGGAGCTCCAAGAGACCCAGTACTTC.

CDR3 sequence: CASGTGSSTDTQYF. CDR3 nucleotides: TGTGCCAGCGGGACAGGGTCTAGCACAGATACGCAGTATTTT. This chain uses TRBV7-2 with TRBJ2-3; 9 nucleotides agree with TRBD1. Germline V lookup: CDR1 SGHTA, CDR2 FQGNSA. The CDR3 sequence is 14 residues long. The ends lost 8 bases at V and 0 bases at J; junction bases unmatched: 3.

The chain recombines TRBV5-1 with TRBJ1-2; 8 bases are a match to TRBD1. CDR3 length equals 15 residues. J gave up 2 bases and V 1 base, and 4 bases lay outside the gene matches. CDR1 is SGHRS, CDR2 YFSETQ, per germline. CDR3 nucleotide sequence: TGCGCCAGCAGCTTGCGACAGGGGAACAACTATGGCTACACCTTC. Its translation: CASSLRQGNNYGYTF.

This chain links TRBV11-2 with TRBJ2-3; D is possibly TRBD2 (5 bases). V was cut by 5 bases and J by 6 bases, with 30 bases left in between. The CDR3 is made up of 19 amino acids. The germline CDR1 and CDR2 sequences are SGHAT and FQNNGV. The CDR3 DNA reads TGTGCCAGCAGCCCCGCAACGGCGGGCGGGTTCCCCACGATGGATACGCAGTATTTT. Protein: CASSPATAGGFPTMDTQYF.

This chain uses TRBV7-2 with TRBJ1-4; the D is unclear. Deletions cut 4 bases from V and 0 bases from J, with 9 bases between. CDR3 length equals 15 residues. Looked up from germline, CDR1 is SGHTA and CDR2 is FQGNSA. CDR3 region: CASSSFTATNEKLFF. The CDR3 coding sequence is TGTGCCAGCAGCTCCTTTACTGCAACTAATGAAAAACTGTTTTTT.

This chain connects TRBV27 to TRBJ2-1; 10 bases line up with TRBD2. Germline values: CDR1 MNHEY, CDR2 SMNVEV (reference sequence). The CDR3 contains 17 residues. V was clipped by 5 bases and J by 2 bases; unmatched bases: 9. CDR3 sequence (DNA): TGTGCCAGCAGTCTCTACGGTAGCGGGGGGACCTACAATGAGCAGTTCTTC. It specifies CASSLYGSGGTYNEQFF.

Of note for this clone: The sample has other DNA sequences that encode this CDR3 too. J is TRBJ1-1 and V is TRBV7-2; no clear D. Germline values: CDR1 SGHTA, CDR2 FQGNSA. There are 13 residues in the CDR3. V was shortened by 3 bases and J by 1 base, with 6 bases between the two germline ends. The CDR3 nucleotides are TGTGCCAGCAGCTTCTCGGAGAACACTGAAGCTTTCTTT. Translating it yields CASSFSENTEAFF.

This chain joins TRBV5-5 and TRBJ1-1; D is uncertain. CDR3 length: 17 residues. Trimming cost V 0 bases and J 3 bases, with 18 bases left between them. CDR1 and CDR2 from the germline V gene are SGHKS and YYEKEE (reference sequence). The CDR3 nucleotides read TGTGCCAGCAGCTTGGCTGCAGCGTCAGCCACCTACACTGAAGCTTTCTTT. It codes for CASSLAAASATYTEAFF.

V and J are TRBV19 and TRBJ1-6; 10 bases fit TRBD1. The length of the CDR3 is 17 residues. CDR1 LNHDA and CDR2 SQIVND come from the germline V gene (reference sequence). The ends lost 8 bases at V and 0 bases at J; junction bases unmatched: 7. CDR3 protein: CASGDRGLSSYNSPLHF. CDR3 nucleotides: TGTGCCAGTGGGGACAGGGGCTTAAGCTCCTATAATTCACCCCTCCACTTT.

The chain joins TRBV12-5 to TRBJ2-5, with TRBD1 identical over 7 bases. With 6 bases clipped from V and 2 bases from J, the junction kept 3 bases outside the gene matches. Looked up from germline, CDR1 is LGHNT and CDR2 is FRNRAP. The CDR3 has 13 residues. In DNA form, the CDR3 reads TGTGCTAGTGGAGGGGACAGACAAGAGACCCAGTACTTC. The encoded protein is CASGGDRQETQYF.

CDR3 in amino acids: CASSSTFYGYTF. The CDR3 DNA sequence: TGTGCCAGCAGCAGCACATTCTATGGCTACACCTTC. The genes are TRBV6-5 and TRBJ1-2; D remains ambiguous. Deletions cut 6 bases from V and 4 bases from J, with 9 bases between. This CDR3 is built from 12 residues. The V gene's germline CDR1 is MNHEY and CDR2 SVGAGI.

This clone was observed once. The rearrangement links TRBV7-6 to TRBJ2-4; a weak D match, TRBD2 (6 bases). Trimming stripped 5 bases from V and 15 bases from J, with 32 bases between. The CDR3 is 17 residues long. Germline CDR1 is SGHVS and CDR2 is FNYEAQ. The chain's CDR3 is CASSPNYREHKGLSGYF. DNA for the CDR3: TGTGCCAGCAGCCCCAATTACCGGGAGCATAAAGGTCTTAGTGGGTACTTC. The complete variable domain, with remaining parts taken from reference TRBV7-6 and TRBJ2-4, reads GAGVSQSPRYKVTKRGQDVALRCDPISGHVSLYWYRQALGQGPEFLTYFNYEAQQDKSGLPNDRFSAERPEGSISTLTIQRTEQRDSAMYRCASSPNYREHKGLSGYFGAGTRLSVL.